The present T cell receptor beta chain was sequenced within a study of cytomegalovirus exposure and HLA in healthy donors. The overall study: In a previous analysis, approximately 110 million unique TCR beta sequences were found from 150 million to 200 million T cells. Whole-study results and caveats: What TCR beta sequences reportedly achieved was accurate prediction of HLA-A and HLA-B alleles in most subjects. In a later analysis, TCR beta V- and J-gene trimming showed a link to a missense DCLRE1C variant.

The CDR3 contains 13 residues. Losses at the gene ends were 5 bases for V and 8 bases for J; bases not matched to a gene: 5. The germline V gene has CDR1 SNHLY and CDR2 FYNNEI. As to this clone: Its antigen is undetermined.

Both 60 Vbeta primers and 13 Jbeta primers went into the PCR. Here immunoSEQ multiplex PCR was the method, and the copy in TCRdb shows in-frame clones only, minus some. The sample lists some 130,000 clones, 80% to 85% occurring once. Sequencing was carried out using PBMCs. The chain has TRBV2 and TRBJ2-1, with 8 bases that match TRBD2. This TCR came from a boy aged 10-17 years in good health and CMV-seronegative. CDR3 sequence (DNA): TGTGCCAGCAGTAAGCGGGAGCTCGATGAGCAGTTCTTC. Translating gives CASSKRELDEQFF.